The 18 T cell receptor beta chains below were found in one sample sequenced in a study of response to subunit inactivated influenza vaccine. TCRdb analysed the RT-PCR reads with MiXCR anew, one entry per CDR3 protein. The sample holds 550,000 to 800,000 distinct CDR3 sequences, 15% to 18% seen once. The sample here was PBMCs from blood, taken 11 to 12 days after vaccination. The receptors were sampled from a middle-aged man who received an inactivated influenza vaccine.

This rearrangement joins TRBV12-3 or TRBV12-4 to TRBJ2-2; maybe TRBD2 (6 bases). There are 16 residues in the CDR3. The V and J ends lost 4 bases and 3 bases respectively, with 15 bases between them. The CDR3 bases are TGTGCCAGCAGTTCGGCCGTTTGGAGGGACACCGGGGAGCTGTTTTTT. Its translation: CASSSAVWRDTGELFF.

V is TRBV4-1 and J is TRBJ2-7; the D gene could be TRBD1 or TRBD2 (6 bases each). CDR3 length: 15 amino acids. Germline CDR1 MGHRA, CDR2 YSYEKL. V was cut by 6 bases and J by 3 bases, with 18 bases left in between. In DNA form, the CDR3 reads TGCGCCAGCAGATCGAAGTGGGGGGCTCACTACGAGCAGTACTTC. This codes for CASRSKWGAHYEQYF.

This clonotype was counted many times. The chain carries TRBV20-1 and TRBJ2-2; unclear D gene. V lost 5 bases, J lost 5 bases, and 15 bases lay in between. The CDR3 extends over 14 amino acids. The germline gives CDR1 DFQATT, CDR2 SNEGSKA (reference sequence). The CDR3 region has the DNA TGCAGTGCTCCCCCCCCTCTGGGAACCGGGGAGCTGTTTTTT. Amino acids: CSAPPPLGTGELFF.

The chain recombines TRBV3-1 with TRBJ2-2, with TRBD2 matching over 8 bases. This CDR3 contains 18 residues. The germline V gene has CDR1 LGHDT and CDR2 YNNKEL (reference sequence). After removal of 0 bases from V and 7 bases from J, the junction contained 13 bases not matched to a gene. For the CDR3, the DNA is TGTGCCAGCAGCCAAGAGCGCGCGGGAGGCCTCGTGGGCGGGGAGCTGTTTTTT. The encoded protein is CASSQERAGGLVGGELFF.

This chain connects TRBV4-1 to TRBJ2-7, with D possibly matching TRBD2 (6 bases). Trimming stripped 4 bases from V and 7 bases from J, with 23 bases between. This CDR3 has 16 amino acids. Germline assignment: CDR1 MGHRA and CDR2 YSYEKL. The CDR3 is CASSPRGTPIPGEQYF. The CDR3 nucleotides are TGCGCCAGCAGCCCCCGGGGGACTCCCATTCCAGGGGAGCAGTACTTC.

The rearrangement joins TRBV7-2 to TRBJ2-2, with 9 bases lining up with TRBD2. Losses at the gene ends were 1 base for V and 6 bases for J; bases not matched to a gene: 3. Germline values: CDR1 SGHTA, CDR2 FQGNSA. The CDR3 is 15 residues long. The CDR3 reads CASSLVSGRSGELFF. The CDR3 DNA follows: TGTGCCAGCAGCTTAGTAAGCGGGAGGTCCGGGGAGCTGTTTTTT.

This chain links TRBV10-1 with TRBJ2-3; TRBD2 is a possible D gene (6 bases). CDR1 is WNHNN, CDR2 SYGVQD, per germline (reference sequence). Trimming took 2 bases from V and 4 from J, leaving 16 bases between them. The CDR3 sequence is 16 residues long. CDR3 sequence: CASSEGTSFVSDTQYF. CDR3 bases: TGCGCCAGCAGTGAGGGAACTAGCTTCGTCTCAGATACGCAGTATTTT.

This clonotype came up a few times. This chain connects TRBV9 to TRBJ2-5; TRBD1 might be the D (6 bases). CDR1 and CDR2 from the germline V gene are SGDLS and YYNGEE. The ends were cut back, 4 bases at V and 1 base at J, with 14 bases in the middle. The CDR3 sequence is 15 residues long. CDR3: CASSNTGQPQETQYF. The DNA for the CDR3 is TGTGCCAGCAGCAATACTGGACAGCCCCAAGAGACCCAGTACTTC.

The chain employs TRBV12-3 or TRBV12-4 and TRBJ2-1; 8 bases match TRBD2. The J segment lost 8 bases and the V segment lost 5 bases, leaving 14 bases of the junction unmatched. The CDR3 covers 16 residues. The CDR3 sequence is CASSPHFLRGGDEQFF. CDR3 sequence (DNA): TGTGCCAGCAGTCCACACTTTCTTCGGGGGGGGGATGAGCAGTTCTTC.

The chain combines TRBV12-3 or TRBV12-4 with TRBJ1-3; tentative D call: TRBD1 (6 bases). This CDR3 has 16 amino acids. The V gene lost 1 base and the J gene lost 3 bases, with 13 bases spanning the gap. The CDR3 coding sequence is TGTGCCAGCAGTTTAGAGGGGGGGAAGTTTGGAAACACCATATATTTT. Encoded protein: CASSLEGGKFGNTIYF.

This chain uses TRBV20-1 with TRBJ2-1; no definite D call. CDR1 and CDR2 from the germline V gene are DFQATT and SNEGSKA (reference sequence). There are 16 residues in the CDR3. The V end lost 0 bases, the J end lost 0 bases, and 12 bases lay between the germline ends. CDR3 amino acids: CSARDRGYYSYNEQFF. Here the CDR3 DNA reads TGCAGTGCTAGAGATCGCGGCTACTACTCCTACAATGAGCAGTTCTTC.

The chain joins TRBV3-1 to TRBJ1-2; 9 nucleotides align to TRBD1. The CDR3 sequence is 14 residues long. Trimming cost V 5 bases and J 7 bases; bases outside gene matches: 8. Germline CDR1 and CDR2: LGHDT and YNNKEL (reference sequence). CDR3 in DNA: TGTGCCAGCAGCGACCGGGACAGGGTTCGTGGCTACACCTTC. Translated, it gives CASSDRDRVRGYTF.

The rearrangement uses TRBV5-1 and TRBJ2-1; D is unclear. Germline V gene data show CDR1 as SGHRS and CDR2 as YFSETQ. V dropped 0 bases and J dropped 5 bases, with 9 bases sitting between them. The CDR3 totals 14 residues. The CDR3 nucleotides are TGCGCCAGCAGCTTGGCTGGGCACAACAATGAGCAGTTCTTC. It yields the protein CASSLAGHNNEQFF. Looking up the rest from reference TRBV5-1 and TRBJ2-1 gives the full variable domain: KAGVTQTPRYLIKTRGQQVTLSCSPISGHRSVSWYQQTPGQGLQFLFEYFSETQRNKGNFPGRFSGRQFSNSRSEMNVSTLELGDSALYLCASSLAGHNNEQFFGPGTRLTVL.

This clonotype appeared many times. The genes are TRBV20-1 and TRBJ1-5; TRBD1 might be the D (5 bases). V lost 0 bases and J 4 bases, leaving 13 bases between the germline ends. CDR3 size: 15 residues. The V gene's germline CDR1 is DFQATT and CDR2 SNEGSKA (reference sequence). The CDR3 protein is CSARDTARANQPQHF. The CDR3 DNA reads TGCAGTGCTAGAGATACGGCCAGGGCAAATCAGCCCCAGCATTTT.

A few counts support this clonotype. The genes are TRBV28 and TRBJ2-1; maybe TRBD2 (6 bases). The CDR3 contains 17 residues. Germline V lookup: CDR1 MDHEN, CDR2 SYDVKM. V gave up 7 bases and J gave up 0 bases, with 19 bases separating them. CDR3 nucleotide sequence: TGTGCCAGCACTAGCGCGACACCCAGGAGCTCCTACAATGAGCAGTTCTTC. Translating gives CASTSATPRSSYNEQFF.

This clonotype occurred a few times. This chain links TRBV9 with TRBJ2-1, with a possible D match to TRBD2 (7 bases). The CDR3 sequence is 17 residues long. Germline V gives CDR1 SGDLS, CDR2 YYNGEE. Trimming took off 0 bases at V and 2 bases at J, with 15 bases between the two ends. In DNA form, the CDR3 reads TGTGCCAGCAGCGTAGGGGAGGGGGGGGCGACCTACAATGAGCAGTTCTTC. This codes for CASSVGEGGATYNEQFF.

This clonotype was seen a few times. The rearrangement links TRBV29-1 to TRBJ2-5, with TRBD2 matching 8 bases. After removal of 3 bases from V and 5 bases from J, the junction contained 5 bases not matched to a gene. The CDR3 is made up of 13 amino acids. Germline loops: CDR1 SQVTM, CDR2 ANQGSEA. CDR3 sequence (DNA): TGCAGCGTTGAGAGCGGGAGAGGGGAGACCCAGTACTTC. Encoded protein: CSVESGRGETQYF.

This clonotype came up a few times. CDR3 protein: CAWSGSGEQFF. The CDR3 nucleotides are TGTGCCTGGAGTGGGAGTGGTGAGCAGTTCTTC. This chain connects TRBV30 to TRBJ2-1, with unresolved D. Germline loops: CDR1 GTSNPN, CDR2 SVGIG (reference sequence). The CDR3 is 11 amino acids. V was trimmed by 1 base and J by 9 bases, leaving 7 bases between them.